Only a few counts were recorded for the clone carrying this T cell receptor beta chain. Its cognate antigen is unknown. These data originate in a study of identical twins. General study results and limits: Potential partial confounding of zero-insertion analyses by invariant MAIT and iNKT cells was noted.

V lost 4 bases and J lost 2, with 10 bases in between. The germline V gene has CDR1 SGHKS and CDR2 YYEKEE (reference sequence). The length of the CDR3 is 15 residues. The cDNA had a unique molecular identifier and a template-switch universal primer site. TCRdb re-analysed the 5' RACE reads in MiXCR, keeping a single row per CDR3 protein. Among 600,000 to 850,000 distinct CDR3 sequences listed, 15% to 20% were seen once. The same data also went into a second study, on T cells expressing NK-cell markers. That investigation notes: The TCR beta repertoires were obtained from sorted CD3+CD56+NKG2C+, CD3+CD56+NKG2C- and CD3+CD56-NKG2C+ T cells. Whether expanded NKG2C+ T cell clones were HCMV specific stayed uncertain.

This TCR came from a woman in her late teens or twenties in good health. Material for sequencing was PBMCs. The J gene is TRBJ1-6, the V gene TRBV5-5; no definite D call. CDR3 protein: CASSRTDAYNSPLHF. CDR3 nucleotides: TGTGCCAGCAGCCGGACCGACGCCTATAATTCACCCCTCCACTTT.